These 2 T cell receptor beta chains originate from one sample sequenced in a study of shared clonotypes between healthy human individuals. Here immunoSEQ multiplex PCR was the method, and the copy in TCRdb shows in-frame clones only, minus some. The sample carries some 2,000,000 clones, 90% to 97% recorded once. Sequences were obtained from naive CD4+ T cells sorted from blood. Subset: CD45RA+ positively selected. The receptors here all came from a man aged 18 to 29 in good health.

The V gene is TRBV6-7, the J gene TRBJ1-4, with no clear D. TRBV6-7 qualifies as an ORF whose function is uncertain. The CDR3 is 16 residues long. Trimming took off 2 bases at V and 11 bases at J, with 21 bases between the two ends. CDR3 protein: CASSYLTSQPFGKLFF. In nucleotides, the CDR3 is TGTGCCAGCAGTTACCTCACCAGCCAGCCTTTCGGGAAACTGTTTTTT.

The J gene is TRBJ1-6, the V gene TRBV10-3, with D maybe TRBD1 (5 bases). Per germline, CDR1 ENHRY and CDR2 SYGVKD. The CDR3 extends over 13 amino acids. The germline V and J ends were trimmed by 6 bases and 6 bases, with 9 bases remaining between them. CDR3 DNA: TGTGCCATCAGCCGGGACGGTAATTCACCCCTCCACTTT. It encodes CAISRDGNSPLHF.